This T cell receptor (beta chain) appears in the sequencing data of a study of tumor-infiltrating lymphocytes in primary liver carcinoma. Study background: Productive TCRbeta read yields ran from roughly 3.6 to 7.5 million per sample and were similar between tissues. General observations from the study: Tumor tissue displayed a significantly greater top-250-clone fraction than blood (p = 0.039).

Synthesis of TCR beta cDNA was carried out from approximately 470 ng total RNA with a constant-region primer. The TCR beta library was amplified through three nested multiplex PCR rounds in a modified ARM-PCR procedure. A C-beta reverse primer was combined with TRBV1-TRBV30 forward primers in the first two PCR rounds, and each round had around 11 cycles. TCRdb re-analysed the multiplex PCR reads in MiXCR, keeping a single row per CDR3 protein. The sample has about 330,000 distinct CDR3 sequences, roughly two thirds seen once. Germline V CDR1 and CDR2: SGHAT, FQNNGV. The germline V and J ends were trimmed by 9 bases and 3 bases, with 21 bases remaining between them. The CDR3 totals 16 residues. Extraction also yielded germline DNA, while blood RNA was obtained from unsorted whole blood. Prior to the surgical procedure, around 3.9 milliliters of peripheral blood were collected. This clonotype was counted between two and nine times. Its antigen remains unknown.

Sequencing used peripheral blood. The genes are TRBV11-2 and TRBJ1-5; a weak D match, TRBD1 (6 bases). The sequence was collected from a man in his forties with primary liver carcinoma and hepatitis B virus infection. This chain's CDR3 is CASSALTGNNNQPQHF. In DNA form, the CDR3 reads TGTGCCAGTAGCGCCCTAACAGGGAACAACAATCAGCCCCAGCATTTT.